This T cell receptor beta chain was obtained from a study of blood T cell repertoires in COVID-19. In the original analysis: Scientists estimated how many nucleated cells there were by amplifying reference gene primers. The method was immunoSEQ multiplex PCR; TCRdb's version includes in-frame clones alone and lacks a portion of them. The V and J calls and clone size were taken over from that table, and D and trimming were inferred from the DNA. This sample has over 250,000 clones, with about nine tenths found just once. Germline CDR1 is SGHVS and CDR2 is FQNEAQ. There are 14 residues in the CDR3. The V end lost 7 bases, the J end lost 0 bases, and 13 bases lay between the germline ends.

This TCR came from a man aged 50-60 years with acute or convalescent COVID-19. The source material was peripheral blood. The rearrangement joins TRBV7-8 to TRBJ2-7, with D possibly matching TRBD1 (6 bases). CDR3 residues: CASTWDISSYEQYF. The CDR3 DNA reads TGTGCCAGCACATGGGACATTTCCTCCTACGAGCAGTACTTC.